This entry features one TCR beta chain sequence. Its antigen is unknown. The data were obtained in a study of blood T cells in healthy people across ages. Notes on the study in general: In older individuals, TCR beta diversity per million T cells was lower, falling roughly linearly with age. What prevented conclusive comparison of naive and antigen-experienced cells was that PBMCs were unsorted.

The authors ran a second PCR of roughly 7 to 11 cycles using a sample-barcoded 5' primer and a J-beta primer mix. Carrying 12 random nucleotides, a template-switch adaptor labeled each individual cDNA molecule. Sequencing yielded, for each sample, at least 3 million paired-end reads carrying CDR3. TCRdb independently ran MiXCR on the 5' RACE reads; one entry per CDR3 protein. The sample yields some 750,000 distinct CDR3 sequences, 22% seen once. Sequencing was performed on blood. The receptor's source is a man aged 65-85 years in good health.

The CDR3 is CATSDLTFREGGKDTQYF. For the CDR3, the DNA is TGTGCCACCAGTGATTTGACGTTTCGAGAAGGGGGAAAAGATACGCAGTATTTT. The chain links TRBV24-1 to TRBJ2-3; TRBD1 is a possible D gene (6 bases). CDR1 KGHDR and CDR2 SFDVKD come from the germline V gene. The CDR3 is made up of 18 amino acids. Between the trimmed V and J ends, which lost 0 bases and 5 bases, there was a span of 20 bases.